The rows below give T cell receptor beta chains drawn from one sample of a study of blood T cell repertoires in COVID-19. Assay used: immunoSEQ multiplex PCR; TCRdb lists only in-frame clones, some missing. The sample contains roughly 76,000 clones, around 89% of which appear only once. The sample was PBMCs or T cells enriched from blood (not recorded which). The receptors derive from a woman between 50 and 59 years old with acute COVID-19. Each CDR3 is given with its conserved first and last residue. Each record gives: clone size, J gene, CDR3 length, D gene, V gene, CDR3 DNA, CDR3 protein. D genes are given only for firm matches. Clone size appears in some rows only: once, few, many, or a class for an expanded clone.

NA	TRBJ2-1	16	TRBD2	TRBV6-2/TRBV6-3	TGTGCCAGCAGTTACTCTCTGGCGGGAGTTGGCAATGAGCAGTTCTTC	CASSYSLAGVGNEQFF
once	TRBJ2-1	14	TRBD2	TRBV7-3	TGTGCCAGCAGCTTAGTAGGTAGCGGGAATGAGCAGTTCTTC	CASSLVGSGNEQFF
NA	TRBJ2-5	12	NA	TRBV18	TGTGCCAGCTCACCACGAGGAGAGACCCAGTACTTC	CASSPRGETQYF
NA	TRBJ1-2	15	TRBD1	TRBV7-9	TGTGCCAGCAGCGCTTACAGGGACAGCAACTATGGCTACACCTTC	CASSAYRDSNYGYTF
few	TRBJ1-1	13	NA	TRBV24-1	TGTGCCACCAGTGATGGCAGGAACACTGAAGCTTTCTTT	CATSDGRNTEAFF
NA	TRBJ2-3	16	NA	TRBV25-1	TGTGCCAGCCCCCCCAGGGTCCACAGGAGCACAGATACGCAGTATTTT	CASPPRVHRSTDTQYF
NA	TRBJ1-1	14	TRBD1	TRBV10-3	TGTGCCATACAAAGGACAGGGGAGAACACTGAAGCTTTCTTT	CAIQRTGENTEAFF
NA	TRBJ1-1	14	NA	TRBV9	TGTGCCAGCAGGGGGGGAGGCGCCGACACTGAAGCTTTCTTT	CASRGGGADTEAFF
NA	TRBJ1-2	13	NA	TRBV6-5	TGTGCCAGCACCTCTCGGGGGTACTATGGCTACACCTTC	CASTSRGYYGYTF
few	TRBJ2-1	14	NA	TRBV6-5	TGTGCCAGCAGTTACGCGGGGGCACGGAATGAGCAGTTCTTC	CASSYAGARNEQFF
NA	TRBJ2-3	14	TRBD1	TRBV3-1/TRBV3-2	TGTGCCAGCAGCCGCGGACAGGTTGGAGATACGCAGTATTTT	CASSRGQVGDTQYF
NA	TRBJ1-1	15	TRBD1	TRBV14	TGTGCCAGCAGCCAAGATATGACAGGGTTTGGGGAAGCTTTCTTT	CASSQDMTGFGEAFF
few	TRBJ2-1	16	TRBD2	TRBV10-3	TGTGCCATCAGTCGGTCCGGGACTAGCGGGTACAATGAGCAGTTCTTC	CAISRSGTSGYNEQFF
NA	TRBJ2-7	13	NA	TRBV7-9	TGTGCCAGCAGCTCCTCCTTGTATTACGAGCAGTACTTC	CASSSSLYYEQYF
few	TRBJ2-7	13	TRBD2	TRBV9	TGTGCCAGCAGCGTAGGGACTAGCGGGGAGCAGTACTTC	CASSVGTSGEQYF
NA	TRBJ2-1	16	TRBD1	TRBV3-1/TRBV3-2	TGTGCCAGCAGCCAAGGGGACAGGGGGGCCTACAATGAGCAGTTCTTC	CASSQGDRGAYNEQFF
once	TRBJ1-2	14	NA	TRBV21-1	TGTGCCAGCAGCATCACCAGGGTTTACTATGGCTACACCTTC	CASSITRVYYGYTF
NA	TRBJ1-1	15	NA	TRBV6-5	TGTGCCAGCAGTTACTCAGGTTGGGGGAGGACTGAAGCTTTCTTT	CASSYSGWGRTEAFF
NA	TRBJ1-5	16	TRBD1	TRBV19	TGTGCCAGTAGTATTACCGGGACAGGGGAGGATCAGCCCCAGCATTTT	CASSITGTGEDQPQHF
NA	TRBJ1-1	16	TRBD1	TRBV19	TGTGCCAGTAGTAGCGGACAGGTCAGGCGGGACACTGAAGCTTTCTTT	CASSSGQVRRDTEAFF
NA	TRBJ2-1	17	TRBD2	TRBV5-1	TGCGCCAGCAGCTCACAGATAGCGGGAGCAAGGGGGAATGAGCAGTTCTTC	CASSSQIAGARGNEQFF
NA	TRBJ2-1	16	NA	TRBV6-2/TRBV6-3	TGTGCCAGCAGTTACCAGGACAATTTCTGGGACAATGAGCAGTTCTTC	CASSYQDNFWDNEQFF
NA	TRBJ2-5	16	TRBD2	TRBV7-3	TGTGCCAGCAGCCCGGGACTAGCGGGAGGGTTGGAGACCCAGTACTTC	CASSPGLAGGLETQYF
NA	TRBJ2-5	11	NA	TRBV20-1	TGCAGTGCTAGAGGGCCAGAGACCCAGTACTTC	CSARGPETQYF
NA	TRBJ2-3	18	TRBD2	TRBV6-2/TRBV6-3	TGTGCCAGCAGTGTCGGACTAGCGGGAGGGCCGGTGACAGATACGCAGTATTTT	CASSVGLAGGPVTDTQYF
NA	TRBJ2-7	15	TRBD1	TRBV7-8	TGTGCCAGCAGCTTAGCCGGGACAGGGGGCTACGAGCAGTACTTC	CASSLAGTGGYEQYF
NA	TRBJ2-1	15	TRBD2	TRBV3-1/TRBV3-2	TGTGCCAGCAGCCAAGCCGGGACTAGCATCGATGAGCAGTTCTTC	CASSQAGTSIDEQFF
NA	TRBJ2-7	15	NA	TRBV19	TGTGCCAGTAGTCTCACAGGGACGAGCTCCTACGAGCAGTACTTC	CASSLTGTSSYEQYF
NA	TRBJ2-1	13	TRBD2	TRBV6-5	TGTGCCAGTTGGCGGGAGCCTACAAATGAGCAGTTCTTC	CASWREPTNEQFF
NA	TRBJ1-1	15	TRBD1	TRBV7-8	TGTGCCAGCAGCTTAGTACAGGGGGCGAACACTGAAGCTTTCTTT	CASSLVQGANTEAFF
NA	TRBJ2-1	16	NA	TRBV7-8	TGTGCCAGCAGCTTAGCCGGACAGAGCTCCTACAATGAGCAGTTCTTC	CASSLAGQSSYNEQFF
NA	TRBJ2-5	15	TRBD2	TRBV14	TGTGCCAGCAGCCTCGGACTAGCGGGAGCAGAGACCCAGTACTTC	CASSLGLAGAETQYF
NA	TRBJ1-1	12	TRBD1	TRBV12-3/TRBV12-4	TGTGCCAGCAGTACCAGGGGGGCTGAAGCTTTCTTT	CASSTRGAEAFF
NA	TRBJ2-1	16	TRBD2	TRBV9	TGTGCCAGCAGCGACTTTGGGACTAGCGGGAGTAATGAGCAGTTCTTC	CASSDFGTSGSNEQFF
NA	TRBJ2-7	16	TRBD2	TRBV18	TGTGCCAGCTCACCGCGGACTAGCGGGACAACCTACGAGCAGTACTTC	CASSPRTSGTTYEQYF
few	TRBJ1-2	16	TRBD1	TRBV7-9	TGTGCCAGCAGCTCCGACAGGGTGGATCTTGAGTCTGGCTACACCTTC	CASSSDRVDLESGYTF
NA	TRBJ2-2	14	NA	TRBV6-5	TGTGCCAGCAGTTACTCGCAGGGGACCGGGGAGCTGTTTTTT	CASSYSQGTGELFF
once	TRBJ2-1	15	NA	TRBV3-1/TRBV3-2	TGTGCCAGCAGCCCCAGTATAGCGGCCTTCAATGAGCAGTTCTTC	CASSPSIAAFNEQFF
NA	TRBJ2-7	15	TRBD1	TRBV7-2	TGTGCCAGCAGCCTGACAGGGGGAAGGGCGGGCGAGCAGTACTTC	CASSLTGGRAGEQYF
NA	TRBJ2-1	14	TRBD2	TRBV27	TGTGCCAGCAGTTCTGCGGGAGAGGGCAATGAGCAGTTCTTC	CASSSAGEGNEQFF
NA	TRBJ2-7	14	TRBD2	TRBV30	TGTGCCTGGCGACCCCGCGGGAGGGCCTACGAGCAGTACTTC	CAWRPRGRAYEQYF
NA	TRBJ1-4	15	NA	TRBV25-1	TGTGCCAGCAGGCCCGCAGGGGTGACTAATGAAAAACTGTTTTTT	CASRPAGVTNEKLFF
NA	TRBJ2-6	13	NA	TRBV6-5	TGTGCCTCCTTGGGCGCTGGGGCCAACGTCCTGACTTTC	CASLGAGANVLTF
NA	TRBJ1-6	13	NA	TRBV11-2	TGTGCCAGCAGCTCTGACAGTCGATCACCCCTCCACTTT	CASSSDSRSPLHF